These 11 T cell receptor beta chains originate from one sample sequenced in a study of blood T cell repertoires in COVID-19. Method: immunoSEQ multiplex PCR; TCRdb's copy keeps in-frame clones and lacks some. The sample yields around 620,000 clones, over 80% seen once. The material sequenced was peripheral blood. These receptors were taken from a woman under 30 with acute or convalescent COVID-19.

CDR3 sequence: CASSSASGKHYSEQYF. CDR3 nucleotides: TGTGCCAGTAGTAGCGCCTCCGGGAAACATTATAGCGAGCAGTACTTC. This chain connects TRBV19 to TRBJ2-7; TRBD2 might be the D (5 bases). CDR1 LNHDA and CDR2 SQIVND come from the germline V gene (reference sequence). The ends were cut back, 4 bases at V and 6 bases at J, with 22 bases in the middle. The CDR3 is made up of 16 amino acids. The variable domain in full, completed from reference TRBV19 and TRBJ2-7, reads DGGITQSPKYLFRKEGQNVTLSCEQNLNHDAMYWYRQDPGQGLRLIYYSQIVNDFQKGDIAEGYSVSREKKESFPLTVTSAQKNPTAFYLCASSSASGKHYSEQYFGPGTRLTVT.

The V gene is TRBV2, the J gene TRBJ1-1, with D uncertain. The CDR3 extends over 11 amino acids. CDR1 is SNHLY and CDR2 is FYNNEI in the germline V gene. V was pared by 3 bases and J by 11 bases, with 10 bases between. The CDR3 bases are TGTGCCAGCAGTGATGGACTCCCGGCTTTCTTT. Translation gives CASSDGLPAFF.

The gene calls are TRBV5-5 and TRBJ1-3; D not certain. In germline, CDR1 is SGHKS, CDR2 YYEKEE (reference sequence). With 0 bases removed from V and 0 bases from J, the gap between germline ends came to 4 bases. The CDR3 length is 14 residues. CDR3 in amino acids: CASSLDSSGNTIYF. Written as DNA, the CDR3 is TGTGCCAGCAGCTTGGACAGCTCTGGAAACACCATATATTTT.

The genes are TRBV5-4 and TRBJ2-2, with D tentatively TRBD1 (6 bases). Between the trimmed V and J ends, which lost 1 base and 5 bases, there was a span of 15 bases. This CDR3 comprises 16 residues. The germline V gene encodes CDR1 SGHNT and CDR2 YYREEE (reference sequence). The CDR3 DNA follows: TGTGCCAGCAGCTTGTCCGGGACACGGGTGACCGGGGAGCTGTTTTTT. Amino acid sequence: CASSLSGTRVTGELFF.

This chain links TRBV6-5 with TRBJ1-1; the D is unclear. The CDR3 spans 13 residues. Germline-derived CDR1 and CDR2 are MNHEY and SVGAGI. V was cut by 5 bases and J by 1 base, with 8 bases left in between. CDR3 DNA sequence: TGTGCCAGCAGTAAACACAAGAACACTGAAGCTTTCTTT. This sequence encodes CASSKHKNTEAFF.

The V gene is TRBV7-9, the J gene TRBJ1-1, with D unresolved. Germline V gene sequence: CDR1 SEHNR, CDR2 FQNEAQ (reference sequence). There are 12 residues in the CDR3. Trimming took off 6 bases at V and 2 bases at J, with 7 bases between the two ends. The CDR3: CASRWANTEAFF. The CDR3 DNA follows: TGTGCCAGCAGATGGGCCAACACTGAAGCTTTCTTT.

This clone was picked up one time. This chain joins TRBV3-1 (or the pseudogene TRBV3-2) and TRBJ1-2; 11 bases are a match to TRBD1. The CDR3 runs 14 residues. V shed 6 bases, J shed 8 bases, and the junction held 8 bases outside the gene matches. The germline gives CDR1 LGHDT, CDR2 YNNKEL (reference sequence). The CDR3: CASSRDRGAWGYTF. Written as DNA, the CDR3 is TGTGCCAGCAGTCGGGACAGGGGGGCTTGGGGCTACACCTTC.

The chain has TRBV5-1 and TRBJ1-1; 7 nucleotides match TRBD1. The J segment lost 5 bases and the V segment lost 3 bases, leaving 13 bases of the junction unmatched. This CDR3 has 16 amino acids. Germline-derived CDR1 and CDR2 are SGHRS and YFSETQ. The CDR3 loop is CASSSPPAGGRTEAFF. CDR3 bases: TGCGCCAGCAGCTCCCCCCCCGCAGGGGGTCGGACTGAAGCTTTCTTT.

The genes are TRBV18 and TRBJ2-2; 7 bases align to TRBD1. CDR3 size: 14 residues. From germline, CDR1 is KGHSH and CDR2 LQKENI. Trimming removed 2 bases from V and 5 bases from J; junction bases left unmatched: 2. DNA for the CDR3: TGTGCCAGCTCACCAGTGACAGGGACCGGGGAGCTGTTTTTT. Translating it yields CASSPVTGTGELFF.

The count of this clone is one. The CDR3 DNA is TGTGCCACCAGCAGAGATCCCGGGACTAGCGGGGGCCACGAGCAGTACTTC. Encoded protein: CATSRDPGTSGGHEQYF. The chain has TRBV15 and TRBJ2-7; 14 bases line up with TRBD2. The J segment lost 5 bases and the V segment lost 0 bases, leaving 6 bases of the junction unmatched. The CDR3 totals 17 residues. Germline-derived CDR1 and CDR2 are LNHNV and YYDKDF (reference sequence).

The chain links TRBV29-1 to TRBJ1-2, with D unclear. The germline CDR1 and CDR2 sequences are SQVTM and ANQGSEA. The CDR3 contains 13 residues. With 8 bases removed from V and 0 bases from J, the gap between germline ends came to 13 bases. The CDR3 nucleotides are TGCAGCACTCCGAAGTCTCCTAACTATGGCTACACCTTC. Translating gives CSTPKSPNYGYTF.